The 20 T cell receptor beta chains below were found in one sample sequenced in a study of CD8 T cells in ankylosing spondylitis. TCRdb re-called the 5' RACE reads through MiXCR, storing one row per CDR3 protein. The sample has roughly 97,000 distinct CDR3 sequences, about 7.7% seen once; the top ten hold approximately 9.9%. The sequencing input was blood, either unsorted or a sorted T cell fraction (not recorded which). The receptors come from a male donor with ankylosing spondylitis or in good health (not recorded which).

This clonotype was recorded many times. CDR3 region: CASSLSGRGLEQYF. Here the CDR3 DNA reads TGTGCCAGCAGTTTATCAGGGAGGGGCCTCGAGCAGTACTTC. The gene calls are TRBV27 and TRBJ2-7, with 7 bases fitting TRBD2. The junction had 5 bases not matched to a gene; V was cut back by 0 bases and J by 6 bases. Germline loops: CDR1 MNHEY, CDR2 SMNVEV (reference sequence). This CDR3 is built from 14 residues.

This clonotype has at least ten counts. The CDR3 sequence is CASSSQYATNEKLFF. In DNA form, the CDR3 reads TGTGCCAGCAGTTCCCAGTACGCAACTAATGAAAAACTGTTTTTT. V is TRBV27 and J is TRBJ1-4; D is undetermined. The CDR3 extends over 15 amino acids. Trimming pared 4 bases from V and 0 bases from J, leaving 9 bases between. CDR1 is MNHEY and CDR2 is SMNVEV in the germline V gene (reference sequence).

In this sample, this clonotype turned up many times. The J gene is TRBJ1-2, the V gene TRBV7-9; D unresolved. The CDR3 consists of 12 residues. V shed 5 bases and J shed 7 bases, with 11 bases lying between them. CDR1 and CDR2 from the germline V gene are SEHNR and FQNEAQ (reference sequence). CDR3 amino acids: CASSPQSSGYTF. CDR3 nucleotide sequence: TGTGCCAGCAGCCCCCAGAGCAGTGGCTACACCTTC.

This clonotype showed up just a few times. The V gene is TRBV7-2, the J gene TRBJ2-3, with 7 bases fitting TRBD2. J lost 3 bases, V lost 5 bases, and 8 bases had no gene match. This CDR3 has 15 residues. CDR1 and CDR2 from the germline V gene are SGHTA and FQGNSA. In DNA, the CDR3 is TGTGCCAGCAGCCCGTTGGTGGGAGGGACAGATACGCAGTATTTT. Residues: CASSPLVGGTDTQYF.

The chain joins TRBV7-9 to TRBJ2-3, with a weak D call TRBD2 (5 bases). The CDR3 totals 12 residues. Trimming cost V 8 bases and J 2 bases, with 8 bases left between them. The germline CDR1 and CDR2 sequences are SEHNR and FQNEAQ (reference sequence). CDR3 loop: CASEAVTDTQYF. The CDR3 DNA reads as TGTGCCAGCGAAGCGGTCACAGATACGCAGTATTTT.

This clonotype was recorded a few times. This chain connects TRBV5-5 to TRBJ2-1; 8 bases match TRBD1. The V and J ends lost 4 bases and 2 bases, in that order; junction bases with no gene match: 5. Germline CDR1 and CDR2: SGHKS and YYEKEE (reference sequence). The CDR3 loop spans 15 amino acids. CDR3 nucleotides: TGTGCCAGCAGCCGCCCGGGACAGGCCTACAATGAGCAGTTCTTC. This translates into CASSRPGQAYNEQFF.

This clonotype came up many times. The rearrangement uses TRBV5-5 and TRBJ1-1; unclear D gene. This CDR3 is 13 amino acids long. Per germline, CDR1 SGHKS and CDR2 YYEKEE (reference sequence). The V end was cut by 3 bases, the J end by 4 bases, with 10 bases between. This CDR3 is CASSSSWGTEAFF. CDR3 bases: TGTGCCAGCAGCTCCAGTTGGGGCACTGAAGCTTTCTTT.

This clonotype has a count of ten or more. The chain couples TRBV12-3 or TRBV12-4 to TRBJ1-3; no reliable D call. CDR3 length equals 14 residues. The V end lost 3 bases, the J end lost 0 bases, and 6 bases lay between the germline ends. The CDR3 protein is CASSLGGSGNTIYF. The CDR3 DNA is TGTGCCAGCAGTTTGGGCGGCTCTGGAAACACCATATATTTT.

This clonotype was detected ten times or more. This rearrangement joins TRBV7-2 to TRBJ1-6; tentatively, D is TRBD1 (5 bases). V was trimmed by 3 bases and J by 5 bases, leaving 17 bases between them. Looked up from germline, CDR1 is SGHTA and CDR2 is FQGNSA. CDR3 length: 17 amino acids. CDR3 nucleotide sequence: TGTGCCAGCAGCTTCGACAGAGAGACGGGCAATAATTCACCCCTCCACTTT. Translating it yields CASSFDRETGNNSPLHF.

This clonotype was observed a single time. A much larger clonotype is one base distant, so this may be a read error. The genes are TRBV18 and TRBJ1-2; 7 bases are shared with TRBD1. The length of the CDR3 is 12 residues. Germline values: CDR1 KGHSH, CDR2 LQKENI. The CDR3 region has the DNA TGTGCCAACTCACCAGGGGGGTTTGGCTACACCTTC. Its protein product is CANSPGGFGYTF. Supplemented by reference TRBV18 and TRBJ1-2, the full variable domain reads NAGVMQNPRHLVRRRGQEARLRCSPMKGHSHVYWYRQLPEEGLKFMVYLQKENIIDESGMPKERFSAEFPKEGPSILRIQQVVRGDSAAYFCANSPGGFGYTFGSGTRLTVV.

This clonotype was detected many times. The chain employs TRBV4-3 and TRBJ2-4, with D uncertain. V was cut by 0 bases and J by 2 bases, with 14 bases left in between. Germline values: CDR1 LGHNA, CDR2 YSLEER. The CDR3 is made up of 17 amino acids. The CDR3 nucleotides read TGCGCCAGCAGCCAAGACAGAAACACCCTCTCCAAAAACATTCAGTACTTC. Translated: CASSQDRNTLSKNIQYF.

On this clonotype itself: The junction does not match germline at one end; this may be a read error. The V gene is TRBV5-1, the J gene TRBJ2-2, with D tentatively TRBD2 (6 bases). Germline CDR1 SGHRS, CDR2 YFSETQ. The CDR3 runs to 17 residues. The CDR3 is CASSLEGTGARTGALFF. The CDR3, as DNA: TGTGCCAGCAGCTTGGAAGGGACGGGAGCTCGTACCGGGGCGCTGTTTTTT.

This clonotype was found many times. V is TRBV12-3 or TRBV12-4 and J is TRBJ2-3, with TRBD1 matching over 10 bases. CDR3 length equals 14 residues. V shed 5 bases and J 6 bases; nucleotides not matched to a gene: 5. The CDR3, as DNA: TGTGCCAGCAGTGAGACAGGGGGCGCCGATACGCAGTATTTT. It specifies CASSETGGADTQYF.

This clonotype was counted many times. The chain joins TRBV7-8 to TRBJ2-2; D call uncertain. V was clipped by 1 base and J by 8 bases, with 8 bases between them. Germline V CDR1 and CDR2: SGHVS, FQNEAQ. The CDR3 has 13 residues. In DNA form, the CDR3 reads TGTGCCAGCAGCTTAGACGCGCTGGGGGAGCTGTTTTTT. Translated: CASSLDALGELFF.

This clonotype was counted many times. The V call is TRBV7-9, the J call TRBJ1-1; no definite D call. The V gene lost 1 base and the J gene lost 0 bases, with 9 bases spanning the gap. Germline V gene lookup returns CDR1 SEHNR and CDR2 FQNEAQ (reference sequence). The CDR3 length is 15 residues. In DNA form, the CDR3 reads TGTGCCAGCAGCTTAGGGGCCTTAATGAACACTGAAGCTTTCTTT. It specifies CASSLGALMNTEAFF.

In this sample, this clonotype turned up a few times. The rearrangement links TRBV19 to TRBJ2-6; TRBD1 aligns across 10 bases. This CDR3 is 19 amino acids long. Trimming removed 3 bases from V and 0 bases from J; junction bases left unmatched: 8. Germline loops: CDR1 LNHDA, CDR2 SQIVND (reference sequence). CDR3 nucleotides: TGTGCCAGTAGTATCCGGGACAGGGGTTTTAACTCTGGGGCCAACGTCCTGACTTTC. This encodes CASSIRDRGFNSGANVLTF.

This chain links TRBV7-2 with TRBJ2-7; TRBD1 might be the D (5 bases). The CDR3 totals 11 residues. With 7 bases removed from V and 1 base from J, the gap between germline ends came to 5 bases. Per the germline V gene, CDR1 is SGHTA and CDR2 is FQGNSA. CDR3 coding DNA: TGTGCCAGCAACAGGTCCTACGAGCAGTACTTC. Protein sequence: CASNRSYEQYF.

This clonotype has ten or more counts. The chain couples TRBV5-1 to TRBJ2-7; D is uncertain. Trimming shortened V by 4 bases and J by 2 bases, and 25 bases separated the two germline ends. The CDR3 is 18 amino acids. Looked up from germline, CDR1 is SGHRS and CDR2 is YFSETQ. CDR3 coding DNA: TGCGCCAGCAGCCCCCGCGCCCTCGTCCTTGACGGAGCCTACGAGCAGTACTTC. It is translated as CASSPRALVLDGAYEQYF.

This sequence joins TRBV7-9 and TRBJ2-5, with D possibly matching TRBD1 (6 bases). The CDR3 extends over 16 amino acids. Germline V CDR1 and CDR2: SEHNR, FQNEAQ (reference sequence). V dropped 5 bases and J dropped 3 bases, with 19 bases sitting between them. The CDR3 nucleotides are TGTGCCAGCAGCGATAAAGGTCCGACAGGAAAAGAGACCCAGTACTTC. It translates to CASSDKGPTGKETQYF.

Of note for this clonotype: Possible read error: a much larger clone is one base away. The rearrangement links TRBV5-1 to TRBJ1-2; D possibly corresponds to TRBD1 (5 bases). This CDR3 contains 14 residues. Germline V CDR1 and CDR2: SGHRS, YFSETQ. Trimming took 7 bases from V and 0 from J, leaving 13 bases between them. Here the CDR3 reads CASDRDATNYGYTF. The CDR3 DNA is TGCGCCAGCGACCGGGACGCAACTAACTATGGCTACACCTTC.